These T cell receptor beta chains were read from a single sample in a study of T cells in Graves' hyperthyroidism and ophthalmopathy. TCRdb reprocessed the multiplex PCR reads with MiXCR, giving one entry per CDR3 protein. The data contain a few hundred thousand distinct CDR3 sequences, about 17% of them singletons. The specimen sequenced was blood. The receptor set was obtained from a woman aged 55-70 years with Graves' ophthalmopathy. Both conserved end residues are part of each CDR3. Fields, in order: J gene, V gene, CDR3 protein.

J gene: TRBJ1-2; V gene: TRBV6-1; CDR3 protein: CASKYGNYGYTF
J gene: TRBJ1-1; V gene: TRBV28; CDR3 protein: CASRTGIRTEAFF
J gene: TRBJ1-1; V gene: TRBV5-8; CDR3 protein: CASSSSGPAEAFF
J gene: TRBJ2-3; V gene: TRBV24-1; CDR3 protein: CATSNRQSTDTQYF
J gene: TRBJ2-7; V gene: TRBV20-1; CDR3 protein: CSAREGSGSMYEQYF
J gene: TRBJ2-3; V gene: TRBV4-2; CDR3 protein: CASSQLTLGPTTDTQYF
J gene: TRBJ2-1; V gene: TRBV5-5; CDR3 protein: CASSLGGQGNEQFF
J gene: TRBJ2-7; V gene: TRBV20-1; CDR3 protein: CSARDATREASGEQYF
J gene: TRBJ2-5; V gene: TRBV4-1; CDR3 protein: CASSQLGTIKETQYF
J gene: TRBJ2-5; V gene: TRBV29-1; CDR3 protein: CSVEWGSRETQYF
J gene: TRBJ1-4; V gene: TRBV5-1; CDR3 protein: CASSLAPPNEKLFF
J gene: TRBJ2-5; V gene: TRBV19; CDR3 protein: CASSIGGTGGMETQYF
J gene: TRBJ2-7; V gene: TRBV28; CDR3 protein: CASKAPTGTGSREQYF
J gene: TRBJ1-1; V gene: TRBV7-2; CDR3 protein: CASNTGRNTEAFF
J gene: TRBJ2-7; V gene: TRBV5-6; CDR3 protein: CASSGRTSGDEQYF
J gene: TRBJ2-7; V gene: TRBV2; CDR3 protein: CASTEDPSNEQYF
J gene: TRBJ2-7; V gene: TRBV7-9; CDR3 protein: CASSKTGGHEQYF
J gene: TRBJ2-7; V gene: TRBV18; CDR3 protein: CASARSGSSYEQYF
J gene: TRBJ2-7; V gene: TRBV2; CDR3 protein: CASRAGLAGPYEQYF
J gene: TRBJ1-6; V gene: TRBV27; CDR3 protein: CASSFLSYNSPLHF
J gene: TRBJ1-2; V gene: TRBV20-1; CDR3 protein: CSARDYRAYGYTF
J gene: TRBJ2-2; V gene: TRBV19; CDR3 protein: CASSIGKGRTNTGELFF
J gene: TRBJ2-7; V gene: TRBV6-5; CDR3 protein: CASSYSTGQPLEQYF
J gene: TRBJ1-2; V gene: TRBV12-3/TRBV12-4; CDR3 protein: CASSFGPGRRTGGVHGYTF
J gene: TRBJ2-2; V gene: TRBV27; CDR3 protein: CASTSDRGGTGELFF
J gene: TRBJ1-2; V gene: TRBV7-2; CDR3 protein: CASSFGQSGVYGYTF
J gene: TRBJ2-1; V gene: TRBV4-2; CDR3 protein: CASSPDLNNEQFF
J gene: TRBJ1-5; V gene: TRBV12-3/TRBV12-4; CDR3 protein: CASSSVAGVNQPQHF
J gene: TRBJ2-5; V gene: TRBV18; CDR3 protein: CASSPNQDQETQYF
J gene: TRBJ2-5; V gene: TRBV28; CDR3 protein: CASSPDRGRGETQYF
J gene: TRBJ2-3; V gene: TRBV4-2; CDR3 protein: CASSQEVVTSGGSLTDTQYF
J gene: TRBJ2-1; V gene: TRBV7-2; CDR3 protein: CASSFRSGTYNEQFF
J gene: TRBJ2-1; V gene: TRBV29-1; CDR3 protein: CSVGLAGGPSASYNEQFF
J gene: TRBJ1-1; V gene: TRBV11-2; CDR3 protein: CASSIIPGQGAFAFF
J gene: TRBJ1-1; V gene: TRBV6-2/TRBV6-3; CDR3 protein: CASNDVTEAFF
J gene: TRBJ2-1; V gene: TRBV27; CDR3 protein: CASTRFNEQFF
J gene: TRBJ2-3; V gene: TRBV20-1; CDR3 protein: CSATPASNTDTQYF